The table lists the clone carrying this T cell receptor beta chain with many counts. This entry comes from a study of Graves' ophthalmopathy and Graves' hyperthyroidism. Transcripts of RNA were the source for amplifying TCR beta CDR3 regions. The workflow started with a first-round RT-PCR run with HTBI primers and then moved on to a second-round multiplex PCR. One entry per CDR3 protein results from TCRdb running MiXCR on the multiplex PCR reads. Of 560,000 or so distinct CDR3 sequences in the sample, approximately 35% were seen once. The hyperthyroidism patients had a new diagnosis of under 2 months' duration and were aged 18 to 65. Excluded were patients with other autoimmune diseases, uncontrolled infections, pregnancy or lactation. Looked up from germline, CDR1 is LNHNV and CDR2 is YYDKDF (reference sequence). V lost 1 base to trimming and J lost 4 bases, with 10 bases between them. The CDR3 is 14 residues long.

The gene calls are TRBV15 and TRBJ1-2; D gene unclear. The sequenced material came from peripheral blood or thyroid tissue (not recorded which). The source is an adult man with Graves' hyperthyroidism. The CDR3 coding sequence is TGTGCCACCAGCAGAGTAGTCCCGTTCTATGGCTACACCTTC. This codes for CATSRVVPFYGYTF.